This T cell receptor (beta chain) came from a study of OX40 agonist ivuxolimab in advanced cancers. For the study in its entirety: Ivuxolimab was a fully human IgG2 agonistic monoclonal antibody targeting the costimulatory receptor OX40 (CD134). Intravenous ivuxolimab was administered to patients every 2 weeks at six dose levels: 0.01, 0.1, 0.3, 1.5, 3 and 10 mg/kg. Among the approximately 50 dose-escalation patients, about 19 had hepatocellular carcinoma, roughly 15 melanoma, 9 renal cell carcinoma and 9 head and neck cancer. In the dose-escalation cohort, roughly 82% of patients were male, and the mean age was approximately 60 years with a range of about 20 to 80. Patients were allowed to have had prior anti-PD-1, anti-PD-L1 or anti-CTLA-4 therapy, and more than 30% of the dose-escalation patients had previously received checkpoint inhibitors. Partial responses were achieved by three dose-escalation patients, of whom one had hepatocellular carcinoma and two had cutaneous melanoma. Peripheral TCRbeta sequencing was intended to test whether TCR sequence diversity was altered and clonal T-cell expansion was caused by ivuxolimab. The paper describes the monotherapy dose-escalation part (N = 52 patients) of the phase I trial of ivuxolimab.

For sequencing of the TCRbeta CDR3 region, genomic DNA was extracted from the sorted cells. The immunoSEQ Assay was used to sequence the TCRbeta CDR3 regions. TCRdb re-hosts the immuneACCESS table, in-frame sequences only. Its copies lack some clones; in the studies checked, an unresolved V gene accounts for under half of them, and the cause for the rest is not known. Counted in this sample were some 45,000 clones; 70% to 90% of them appeared once. The ten largest clones represent 30% to 35% of the sample. Results the study describes overall, beyond this receptor: After ivuxolimab, CD8+ T cells had more expanded clones than CD4+ T cells on average. Low levels of normalized T-cell clonal expansion were also seen in some patients who did not respond. Partial responders in the 0.1-3.0 mg/kg groups had among the lowest normalized peripheral clonal expansion, especially among CD8+ T cells. The antigen specificity of the peripheral T cells that underwent clonal expansion was not determined. At doses of 0.1 to 3.0 mg/kg, clonal expansion of both CD4+ and CD8+ T cells in blood was seen between baseline and week 6.

The trial excluded patients who had a history of autoimmune disease or who were on systemic immunosuppression. Peripheral blood for TCR sequencing was collected from all dose cohorts at baseline, on cycle 4 day 1, and on cycle 7 day 1. The samples were taken from a phase I, first-in-human, multicenter, open-label dose-escalation trial of ivuxolimab. Adults with locally advanced or metastatic melanoma, renal cell carcinoma, hepatocellular carcinoma or head and neck squamous cell carcinoma were enrolled in the trial. Before TCR sequencing, CD4+ T cells and CD8+ T cells were sorted from peripheral blood as separate populations. This clone was picked up a small number of times. The antigen this receptor binds is unknown. Base quality data are lacking; no much larger clone is found one base away. The sequenced sample was CD4+ or CD8+ T cells sorted from blood, obtained in a trial of the OX40 agonist ivuxolimab. This TCR derives from an adult with an advanced solid tumor such as melanoma, head and neck, liver or kidney cancer.

The CDR3 reads CASSPRSDEQYF. The bases are TGTGCCAGTAGTCCCCGTAGTGACGAGCAGTACTTC. The chain uses TRBV19 and TRBJ2-7; confidence is insufficient to name the D gene. The germline V gene (reference sequence) supplies CDR1 LNHDA and CDR2 SQIVND. The junction carries 10 bases between V and J, which are trimmed by 5 bases and 5 bases respectively. The CDR3, from cysteine to phenylalanine, totals 12 residues. The sequence is cut down to CDR3 DNA, 36 bases in frame from base 1.